This T cell receptor (beta chain) was captured by sequencing in a study of a mutant IDH1 vaccine in newly diagnosed glioma. The overall study: In weeks 1, 3, 5, 7, 11, 15, 19 and 23, patients were vaccinated. Sex among treated patients split about 62% male, about 40% female; mean age was roughly 40 years.

Sample time point: week 23, last vaccination. Vaccination comprised doses that each held 300 ug of mutant IDH1 20-mer peptide, plus topical imiquimod. The donor cohort comprised cases of new WHO grade 3 or 4 IDH1-mutant, ATRX-lost astrocytoma. The CDR3 covers 8 residues. The V and J ends lost 8 bases and 6 bases respectively, with 1 base between them. Germline loops: CDR1 SEHNR, CDR2 FQNEAQ (reference sequence). The data were produced by immunoSEQ multiplex PCR, yet TCRdb's version contains in-frame clones alone and is incomplete. Seen here are around 56,000 clones, 81% observed once, and the top ten hold 6.5% to 9.5%. This clone is a singleton in its sample. Its antigen is not known.

The sequencing here drew on PBMCs, taken from a glioma patient whose treatment included an IDH1 peptide vaccine. This clonotype was obtained from a woman aged 40 to 50 with glioma. Some clones in this sample may be carry-over from other donors' samples. The rearrangement links TRBV7-9 to TRBJ1-2; D remains unclear. The CDR3 spells CASDGYTF. CDR3 nucleotides: TGTGCCAGCGATGGCTACACCTTC.